This T cell receptor (beta chain) was profiled in a study of T cells in Graves' hyperthyroidism and ophthalmopathy. Study details: Peripheral blood was acquired at first diagnosis, ahead of any therapy whatsoever.

Whole-study results and caveats: Ophthalmopathy and stable hyperthyroidism were told apart by a 13 V-J model.

Over 18 months, lack of ophthalmopathy progression marked Graves' hyperthyroidism as stable. For the diagnoses, clinical symptoms, serum thyroxine and TRAb, thyroid ultrasound and orbital computed tomography were used. The V segment lost 7 bases and the J segment 5 bases; nucleotides outside the gene matches: 7. The CDR3 sequence is 14 residues long. The source material, RNA transcripts, was used to amplify TCR beta CDR3 regions. HTBI primers drove first-round RT-PCR of the TCR CDR3. TCRdb redid the calling of the multiplex PCR reads with MiXCR, one entry per CDR3 protein. Of 300,000 to 450,000 distinct CDR3 sequences listed, 20% to 25% are singletons. Regarding this clonotype: Its antigen is as yet unknown.

The sample consisted of blood. The sequence derives from a middle-aged man with Graves' hyperthyroidism. The rearrangement links TRBV12-3 or TRBV12-4 to TRBJ1-2; TRBD1 aligns across 10 bases. The CDR3 DNA is TGTGCCAGCACCCTCGGACAGGGGGGTTATGGCTACACCTTC. It encodes CASTLGQGGYGYTF.